A selection of T cell receptor beta chains follows, all from one sample in a study of beta chain features in type 1 diabetes. TCRdb's table, derived via immunoSEQ multiplex PCR, lists solely in-frame clones and lacks some. The data contain roughly 150,000 clones, 10% to 13% of them singletons. Sequenced: central memory CD4+ T cells from blood. These receptors came from a man aged 25 to 45 with type 1 diabetes. Both conserved end residues are trimmed from each CDR3. The order of the fields is V gene, J gene, CDR3 protein.

TRBV28	TRBJ1-5	ASSFQLNRRNQPQH
TRBV29-1	TRBJ2-1	SVGLAGGPHEQF
TRBV5-4	.	ASSEAGGLTYEQY
TRBV30	TRBJ1-3	AWTRGVGNTIY
TRBV7-9	TRBJ2-7	ASSRAGSSYEQY
TRBV27	TRBJ2-7	ASSPLAGDYEQY
TRBV6-1	TRBJ2-3	ASGESTDTQY
TRBV5-1	TRBJ2-1	ASSLSGGPSYNEQF
TRBV11-2	TRBJ1-1	ASSFQLKTEAF
TRBV30	TRBJ1-2	AWSNGDSNYGYT
TRBV4-3	TRBJ2-7	ASSQDLHAGSMYEQY
TRBV6-6	TRBJ2-7	ASRLDSPYEQY
TRBV30	TRBJ2-1	AWTSGSRYNEQF
TRBV27	TRBJ2-7	ASSKLRDPYEQY
TRBV9	TRBJ1-1	ASSVRVNTEAF
TRBV19	TRBJ2-5	ASSTRLAGEGTQY
TRBV7-2	TRBJ2-7	ASSFTRVGGEQY
TRBV25-1	TRBJ2-2	ASSAMTGPGELF
TRBV29-1	TRBJ2-5	SVVTSGSRETQY
TRBV7-2	TRBJ2-2	ASSLKGQGDTGELF
TRBV7-7	TRBJ2-3	ASSQGADTQY
TRBV7-2	TRBJ2-1	ASRALGGIPYNEQF
TRBV7-3	TRBJ2-2	ASSRTGGTGELF
TRBV2	TRBJ2-3	ASSGSGSPDTQY
TRBV28	TRBJ1-5	ASIGAIYSNQPQH
TRBV7-2	TRBJ2-5	ASSHTGKGETQY
TRBV2	TRBJ2-7	ASSERQGSYEQY
TRBV5-4	TRBJ2-1	ASSLTSGAHEQF
TRBV2	TRBJ2-1	ASNGLAGVYNEQF
TRBV18	TRBJ1-2	ASSPDRATYGYT
TRBV28	TRBJ1-1	ASSPQAGRMNTEAF
TRBV28	TRBJ2-5	ASSSGQGETQY
TRBV19	TRBJ1-1	ASSMTRTTEAF
TRBV18	TRBJ2-7	ASSPPSGSARYEQY
TRBV5-1	TRBJ2-3	ASKESTDTQY
TRBV13	TRBJ2-3	ASSATRTDTQY
TRBV6-5	TRBJ2-7	ASSYSLNRPYEQY
TRBV2	TRBJ1-5	ASSERGMKPQH
TRBV28	TRBJ2-5	ASSSGGTPETQY
TRBV9	TRBJ1-1	ASSGQTIHTEAF
TRBV7-8	TRBJ2-1	ASSLARLAAEQF
TRBV28	TRBJ1-1	ASSLAGGYTEAF
TRBV29-1	TRBJ2-2	SVGDTYTGELF
TRBV10-2	TRBJ2-3	ASMQGDTDTQY
TRBV9	TRBJ2-7	ASSPQPGFQRGEQY
TRBV5-1	TRBJ2-1	ASGAGGPGNEQF
TRBV9	TRBJ2-1	ASSARNRASNEQF
TRBV5-4	TRBJ2-5	ASSRTSGSRETQY
TRBV28	TRBJ2-7	ASSLPSRRSEQY
TRBV28	TRBJ2-7	ASSSTGTGHHEQY
TRBV6-1	TRBJ2-1	ASRTSGSHNEQF
TRBV19	TRBJ2-3	ASSIRVSAGRTDTQY
TRBV15	TRBJ2-6	ATSRDIAGANVLT
TRBV5-4	TRBJ2-2	ASSPGGYMIPGELF
TRBV7-3	TRBJ2-3	ASSLAGVDTQY
TRBV4-3	TRBJ2-5	ASSQGTSGGLKKETQY
TRBV18	TRBJ1-4	ASSPRSGGAGEKLF
TRBV4-2	TRBJ2-7	ASSQAVSGDEQY
TRBV10-3	TRBJ2-7	AMGQTYEQY